Listed here are 23 T cell receptor beta chains from one sample, sequenced in a study of a mutant IDH1 vaccine in newly diagnosed glioma. Some clones are missing from TCRdb's copy, which holds only in-frame ones; the method was immunoSEQ multiplex PCR. In the table there are under 150,000 clones, 85% to 90% of which are singletons. Time point noted: week 11, during vaccination. Topical imiquimod was applied with each vaccine dose, which held 300 ug of mutant IDH1 20-mer peptide. No antigens are known for them. The input for sequencing was PBMCs, taken from a glioma patient whose treatment included an IDH1 peptide vaccine. All receptors derive from a woman aged 50 to 60 with glioma.

The chain joins TRBV5-1 to TRBJ2-5, with 7 bases aligning to TRBD2. Germline CDR1 SGHRS, CDR2 YFSETQ. The CDR3 consists of 15 residues. Trimming at V came to 4 bases and at J to 5 bases, leaving 11 bases not matched to a gene. The CDR3 here is CASSPDGRETETQYF. As DNA, the CDR3 is TGCGCCAGCAGCCCGGATGGGCGGGAGACTGAGACCCAGTACTTC.

The rearrangement links TRBV6-1 to TRBJ1-5; tentative D call: TRBD1 (6 bases). The V and J ends lost 3 bases and 2 bases respectively, with 14 bases between them. Per the germline V gene, CDR1 is MNHNS and CDR2 is SASEGT. The CDR3 extends over 16 amino acids. The CDR3 loop reads CASSDAGVGGNQPQHF. CDR3 DNA: TGTGCCAGCAGTGACGCAGGGGTCGGAGGCAATCAGCCCCAGCATTTT.

The rearrangement uses TRBV30 and TRBJ1-2; 8 nucleotides align to TRBD1. The ends lost 2 bases at V and 1 base at J; junction bases unmatched: 12. This CDR3 region has 17 residues. Germline assignment: CDR1 GTSNPN and CDR2 SVGIG (reference sequence). The CDR3: CAWSMTGAPTYNYGYTF. DNA for the CDR3: TGTGCCTGGAGTATGACAGGGGCGCCCACGTATAACTATGGCTACACCTTC.

In this sample, this clone turned up a few times. The rearrangement joins TRBV2 to TRBJ1-2; 7 bases are a match to TRBD1. The V gene's germline CDR1 is SNHLY and CDR2 FYNNEI. The CDR3 extends over 13 amino acids. After removal of 4 bases from V and 3 bases from J, the junction contained 2 bases not matched to a gene. The DNA of the CDR3 is TGTGCCAGCAGTGCGCAGGGGGACTATGGCTACACCTTC. Amino acid sequence: CASSAQGDYGYTF.

This sequence joins TRBV19 and TRBJ1-5, with 9 bases matching TRBD1. CDR3 length equals 16 residues. Germline values: CDR1 LNHDA, CDR2 SQIVND (reference sequence). After removal of 6 bases from V and 4 bases from J, the junction contained 10 bases not matched to a gene. The CDR3 is CASRSSSQGANQPQHF. As DNA, the CDR3 is TGTGCCAGTAGATCATCCTCACAGGGGGCTAATCAGCCCCAGCATTTT.

This rearrangement joins TRBV2 to TRBJ1-5; TRBD1 might be the D (5 bases). This CDR3 spans 13 amino acids. Germline CDR1 is SNHLY and CDR2 is FYNNEI. V dropped 4 bases and J dropped 6 bases, with 10 bases sitting between them. The DNA for the CDR3 is TGTGCCAGCAGTGGTGAGGGGTTTCAGCCCCAGCATTTT. The encoded protein is CASSGEGFQPQHF.

This chain joins TRBV6-4 and TRBJ2-1, with TRBD2 identical over 8 bases. The CDR3 loop spans 15 amino acids. Germline loops: CDR1 MRHNA, CDR2 SNTAGT. V was pared by 6 bases and J by 0 bases, with 4 bases of the junction left unmatched. The CDR3 region has the DNA TGTGCCAGCAGCATAGCGGGGAGCTCCTACAATGAGCAGTTCTTC. It codes for CASSIAGSSYNEQFF.

This clone has only one observation. The genes are TRBV7-2 and TRBJ1-3, with D possibly being TRBD1 (6 bases). Germline lookup yields CDR1 SGHTA and CDR2 FQGNSA. With 0 bases removed from V and 8 bases from J, the gap between germline ends came to 17 bases. There are 16 residues in the CDR3. The CDR3: CASSLAWTVLVDTIYF. DNA of the CDR3: TGTGCCAGCAGCTTAGCCTGGACAGTGCTGGTGGACACCATATATTTT. Using reference TRBV7-2 and TRBJ1-3 for the parts outside the CDR3, the full variable domain is GAGVSQSPSNKVTEKGKDVELRCDPISGHTALYWYRQSLGQGLEFLIYFQGNSAPDKSGLPSDRFSAERTGGSVSTLTIQRTQQEDSAVYLCASSLAWTVLVDTIYFGEGSWLTVV.

This clone was observed a handful of times. J is TRBJ1-1 and V is TRBV11-3, with D unresolved. Deletions cut 5 bases from V and 4 bases from J, with 11 bases between. This CDR3 region has 13 residues. Germline loops: CDR1 SGHNT, CDR2 YENEEA. CDR3 coding DNA: TGTGCCAGCAGCCTCGAGGAGGGCACTGAAGCTTTCTTT. Protein sequence: CASSLEEGTEAFF.

This chain joins TRBV5-4 and TRBJ2-7, with no clear D. V dropped 4 bases and J dropped 6 bases, with 11 bases sitting between them. This CDR3 is 12 amino acids long. Per the germline V gene, CDR1 is SGHNT and CDR2 is YYREEE (reference sequence). CDR3 DNA sequence: TGTGCCAGCAGCGCCAGCAGGCGCGAGCAGTACTTC. Amino acids: CASSASRREQYF.

This chain uses TRBV30 with TRBJ2-5; tentatively, D is TRBD1 or TRBD2 (5 bases each). The CDR3 totals 12 residues. V was pared by 1 base and J by 7 bases, with 10 bases between. CDR1 and CDR2 from the germline V gene are GTSNPN and SVGIG (reference sequence). In nucleotides, the CDR3 is TGTGCCTGGAGTGCCCCGAGGGGGACCCAGTACTTC. Amino acid sequence: CAWSAPRGTQYF.

V is TRBV6-5 and J is TRBJ1-6; tentative D call: TRBD1 (6 bases). Deletions cut 0 bases from V and 7 bases from J, with 13 bases between. Per germline, CDR1 MNHEY and CDR2 SVGAGI. This CDR3 is built from 16 residues. The DNA of the CDR3 is TGTGCCAGCAGTTACTCGAACAGGGACGGGAATTCACCCCTCCACTTT. As protein: CASSYSNRDGNSPLHF.

V is TRBV15 and J is TRBJ1-5; 8 bases are a match to TRBD1. Trimming took 5 bases from V and 0 from J; bases not matched to a gene: 3. Germline values: CDR1 LNHNV, CDR2 YYDKDF (reference sequence). The length of the CDR3 is 15 residues. The CDR3: CATSVDRGSNQPQHF. The CDR3 region has the DNA TGTGCCACCAGCGTAGACAGGGGTAGCAATCAGCCCCAGCATTTT.

This chain connects TRBV27 to TRBJ2-2, with D possibly matching TRBD1 (6 bases). CDR1 and CDR2 from the germline V gene are MNHEY and SMNVEV (reference sequence). The CDR3 loop spans 12 amino acids. Trimming removed 5 bases from V and 7 bases from J, with 8 bases in between. The CDR3 protein is CASSHRVGELFF. In DNA, the CDR3 is TGTGCCAGCAGTCACAGGGTCGGGGAGCTGTTTTTT.

The chain couples TRBV7-2 to TRBJ1-3; the match to TRBD1 covers 7 bases. Germline-derived CDR1 and CDR2 are SGHTA and FQGNSA. This CDR3 has 15 amino acids. V was pared by 6 bases and J by 2 bases, with 7 bases of the junction left unmatched. The CDR3 loop is CASRTTGDAGNTIYF. CDR3 sequence (DNA): TGTGCCAGCAGAACCACAGGGGACGCTGGAAACACCATATATTTT. Full variable domain (outside the CDR3, taken from reference TRBV7-2 and TRBJ1-3): GAGVSQSPSNKVTEKGKDVELRCDPISGHTALYWYRQSLGQGLEFLIYFQGNSAPDKSGLPSDRFSAERTGGSVSTLTIQRTQQEDSAVYLCASRTTGDAGNTIYFGEGSWLTVV.

Concerning this clone: This sample also contains other DNA sequences that code for the same CDR3. V and J are TRBV4-1 and TRBJ2-7; TRBD1 agrees at 10 bases. The junction had 6 bases not matched to a gene; V was cut back by 5 bases and J by 2 bases. This CDR3 has 15 amino acids. Germline CDR1 MGHRA, CDR2 YSYEKL. The CDR3 bases are TGCGCCAGCAGCTCGAGGACAGGGGGACCCTACGAGCAGTACTTC. This codes for CASSSRTGGPYEQYF.

This chain connects TRBV29-1 to TRBJ2-1; no clear D gene. The V gene's germline CDR1 is SQVTM and CDR2 ANQGSEA. With 1 base removed from V and 0 bases from J, the gap between germline ends came to 16 bases. The CDR3 runs to 17 residues. This CDR3 reads CSVEGAEGPDSYNEQFF. The CDR3, as DNA: TGCAGCGTTGAAGGCGCTGAAGGGCCTGACTCCTACAATGAGCAGTTCTTC.

The V and J genes are TRBV5-4 and TRBJ2-1; 8 bases are a match to TRBD2. Per the germline V gene, CDR1 is SGHNT and CDR2 is YYREEE (reference sequence). J gave up 3 bases and V 0 bases, and 2 bases lay outside the gene matches. The length of the CDR3 is 15 residues. This CDR3 is CASSLVGTSYNEQFF. In DNA, the CDR3 is TGTGCCAGCAGCTTGGTAGGGACTAGCTACAATGAGCAGTTCTTC.

The chain carries TRBV7-8 and TRBJ1-4; D might be TRBD1 (5 bases). The CDR3 consists of 14 residues. The V end was cut by 1 base, the J end by 4 bases, with 7 bases between. Germline V gives CDR1 SGHVS, CDR2 FQNEAQ. The CDR3 nucleotides read TGTGCCAGCAGCTTAGGGACATTTAATGAAAAACTGTTTTTT. As protein: CASSLGTFNEKLFF.

The genes are TRBV5-1 and TRBJ2-7, with 12 bases that match TRBD2. This CDR3 comprises 15 residues. Germline loops: CDR1 SGHRS, CDR2 YFSETQ. V lost 4 bases to trimming and J lost 2 bases; unmatched junction nucleotides: 4. The CDR3 region is CASSPTSGSPYEQYF. The CDR3 nucleotides read TGCGCCAGCAGCCCGACTAGCGGGAGCCCCTACGAGCAGTACTTC.

J is TRBJ2-1 and V is TRBV10-3; 12 positions agree with TRBD2. Germline CDR1 ENHRY, CDR2 SYGVKD. The CDR3 sequence is 17 residues long. The V segment lost 3 bases and the J segment 1 base; nucleotides outside the gene matches: 4. For the CDR3, the DNA is TGTGCCATCAGTGATACTAGCGGGAGGTCTTCCTACAATGAGCAGTTCTTC. Its protein product is CAISDTSGRSSYNEQFF.

This clone was observed a few times. The chain links TRBV18 to TRBJ1-5; D ambiguous. Germline V lookup: CDR1 KGHSH, CDR2 LQKENI. This CDR3 contains 15 residues. V shed 4 bases and J shed 3 bases, with 13 bases lying between them. This chain's CDR3 is CASSLTEGDNQPQHF. The CDR3 bases are TGTGCCAGCTCACTTACGGAAGGTGACAATCAGCCCCAGCATTTT.

The J gene is TRBJ1-1, the V gene TRBV6-5, with D hard to call. Per germline, CDR1 MNHEY and CDR2 SVGAGI. This CDR3 spans 14 amino acids. Trimming cost V 5 bases and J 5 bases, with 15 bases left between them. The CDR3 DNA follows: TGTGCCAGCAGTGAACGGCCTATGAGTACTGAAGCTTTCTTT. This translates into CASSERPMSTEAFF.